Reported below is one T cell receptor beta chain. Its specificity is unknown. This sample is part of a study of T cell responses to AZD1222 COVID-19 vaccine. Points from the study as a whole: Donors were chiefly white British, with a greater number of females, and clonal diversity was perhaps underestimated. Only a handful of AZD1222 recipients were seropositive at baseline.

Sequencing was performed with immunoSEQ multiplex PCR; in TCRdb, only in-frame clones are kept and a portion is missing. The repertoire includes roughly 120,000 clones, roughly 90% of them detected once, and under 20% sits in the top ten. Trimming pared 4 bases from V and 3 bases from J, leaving 13 bases between. CDR3 length equals 13 residues. The germline CDR1 and CDR2 sequences are SQVTM and ANQGSEA. This specimen was peripheral blood, taken on day 0 of AZD1222 vaccination. The chain is built from TRBV29-1 and TRBJ2-7; TRBD1 might be the D (6 bases). This clonotype was obtained from an adult in good health. CDR3 bases: TGCAGCGTTGCGAGGCAGGGGAACTACGAGCAGTACTTC. Its translation: CSVARQGNYEQYF.